What follows are 12 T cell receptor beta chains derived from one specimen sequenced in a study of blood T cell repertoires in COVID-19. The assay was immunoSEQ multiplex PCR, and TCRdb's table has in-frame clones only and misses some. The sample records 15,000 to 20,000 clones, 85% to 95% being singletons. Sequenced: peripheral blood. The receptors originated from a human donor in a cohort sampled during active COVID-19.

The rearrangement joins TRBV7-2 to TRBJ2-1; 8 nucleotides align to TRBD2. This CDR3 contains 14 residues. The germline V gene has CDR1 SGHTA and CDR2 FQGNSA. With 8 bases clipped from V and 6 bases from J, the junction kept 9 bases outside the gene matches. The CDR3 DNA is TGTGCCAGCGTCATCGATAGCGGGGTCAATGAGCAGTTCTTC. It yields the protein CASVIDSGVNEQFF.

The chain links TRBV12-3 or TRBV12-4 to TRBJ1-5, with D perhaps TRBD1 (6 bases). V was clipped by 6 bases and J by 4 bases, with 10 bases between them. The CDR3 consists of 13 residues. The CDR3 DNA follows: TGTGCCAGCAGCCAAGACAGGAATCAGCCCCAGCATTTT. As protein: CASSQDRNQPQHF.

The J gene is TRBJ1-6, the V gene TRBV28; D is uncertain. The V gene lost 6 bases and the J gene lost 4 bases, with 13 bases spanning the gap. Per germline, CDR1 MDHEN and CDR2 SYDVKM. CDR3 size: 15 residues. The CDR3 DNA is TGTGCCAGCAGGCCTAGGAGCCAGTATAATTCACCCCTCCACTTT. This encodes CASRPRSQYNSPLHF.

V and J are TRBV11-2 and TRBJ2-3; D may be TRBD1 (6 bases). CDR3 size: 17 residues. With 4 bases removed from V and 0 bases from J, the gap between germline ends came to 17 bases. CDR1 and CDR2 (germline): SGHAT, FQNNGV. The CDR3 is CASSWIRGSTSTDTQYF. In DNA, the CDR3 is TGTGCCAGCAGCTGGATTAGGGGGAGTACTAGCACAGATACGCAGTATTTT.

The chain joins TRBV7-9 to TRBJ1-5; maybe TRBD1 (6 bases). Trimming took off 1 base at V and 3 bases at J, with 16 bases between the two ends. The CDR3 covers 17 residues. Germline CDR1 SEHNR, CDR2 FQNEAQ (reference sequence). CDR3 region: CASSLGLGDRNNQPQHF. CDR3 nucleotides: TGTGCCAGCAGCTTAGGGTTGGGAGACAGGAACAATCAGCCCCAGCATTTT.

This chain connects TRBV18 to TRBJ1-4; 9 positions match TRBD1. CDR3 length equals 16 residues. Per germline, CDR1 KGHSH and CDR2 LQKENI. V gave up 1 base and J gave up 4 bases; unmatched junction bases: 4. The CDR3 bases are TGTGCCAGCTCACCACAACTGGACAGGGGTAATGAAAAACTGTTTTTT. This translates into CASSPQLDRGNEKLFF. The complete variable domain, with remaining parts taken from reference TRBV18 and TRBJ1-4, reads NAGVMQNPRHLVRRRGQEARLRCSPMKGHSHVYWYRQLPEEGLKFMVYLQKENIIDESGMPKERFSAEFPKEGPSILRIQQVVRGDSAAYFCASSPQLDRGNEKLFFGSGTQLSVL.

The chain has TRBV9 and TRBJ1-1; no reliable D call. The V end lost 0 bases, the J end lost 0 bases, and 12 bases lay between the germline ends. The germline gives CDR1 SGDLS, CDR2 YYNGEE. The length of the CDR3 is 16 residues. In DNA, the CDR3 is TGTGCCAGCAGCGTAGGTGGAGAACCGCTGAACACTGAAGCTTTCTTT. It encodes CASSVGGEPLNTEAFF. Full variable domain (missing parts from reference TRBV9 and TRBJ1-1): DSGVTQTPKHLITATGQRVTLRCSPRSGDLSVYWYQQSLDQGLQFLIQYYNGEERAKGNILERFSAQQFPDLHSELNLSSLELGDSALYFCASSVGGEPLNTEAFFGQGTRLTVV.

The chain has TRBV20-1 and TRBJ2-7; TRBD1 might be the D (6 bases). CDR1 and CDR2 (germline): DFQATT, SNEGSKA (reference sequence). Trimming stripped 0 bases from V and 6 bases from J, with 6 bases between. CDR3 length: 11 residues. CDR3 sequence (DNA): TGCAGTGCTAGAGAAGGGGGCGAGCAGTACTTC. This encodes CSAREGGEQYF.

The chain uses TRBV6-2 or TRBV6-3 and TRBJ1-1; D call uncertain. The germline V gene encodes CDR1 MNHEY and CDR2 SVGEGT. Trimming left V 6 bases short and J 1 base short, with 12 bases between. CDR3 length: 14 residues. The CDR3 DNA is TGTGCCAGCAGCTCCTTGGCGGGGAACACTGAAGCTTTCTTT. Encoded protein: CASSSLAGNTEAFF.

V and J are TRBV24-1 and TRBJ2-5; weak D call: TRBD2 (6 bases). The CDR3 is 16 residues long. The ends were cut back, 2 bases at V and 2 bases at J, with 14 bases in the middle. Germline values: CDR1 KGHDR, CDR2 SFDVKD. The CDR3 region is CATSDSGLEGQETQYF. Here the CDR3 DNA reads TGTGCCACCAGTGATTCCGGTCTGGAGGGGCAAGAGACCCAGTACTTC.

The V call is TRBV3-1 (or the pseudogene TRBV3-2), the J call TRBJ1-6; 7 bases match TRBD1. Losses at the gene ends were 0 bases for V and 1 base for J; bases not matched to a gene: 6. This CDR3 has 18 residues. Per germline, CDR1 LGHDT and CDR2 YNNKEL (reference sequence). CDR3 protein: CASSQDTATGSYNSPLHF. CDR3 nucleotides: TGTGCCAGCAGCCAAGATACCGCGACAGGGTCCTATAATTCACCCCTCCACTTT.

The J gene is TRBJ2-2, the V gene TRBV28; 11 bases line up with TRBD2. Unmatched junction bases numbered 25, after V lost 3 bases and J lost 1 base. This CDR3 is built from 24 residues. Germline CDR1 MDHEN, CDR2 SYDVKM. CDR3 bases: TGTGCCAGCAGTTTCATATTCCCCGGACGGGACAGAGGGACTAGCGGCCAGAACACCGGGGAGCTGTTTTTT. Its translation is CASSFIFPGRDRGTSGQNTGELFF.